This TCR beta chain was obtained from a study of beta chain features in type 1 diabetes. Overall study results and limits: Across patients, naive, central memory and Treg TCRB repertoires exhibited apparently greater similarity than was observed across healthy donors. TCRB CDR3s were moderately but significantly shorter in Type 1 diabetes patients in all four CD4+ subsets.

As concerns this clone: The antigen is unknown.

TCRB transcripts that were expressed got sequenced, as all of the isolated RNA had been reverse transcribed. Each sample of naive, central memory or regulatory T cells had, on average, around 4 million reads. Libraries were prepared by immunoSEQ multiplex PCR; TCRdb keeps only in-frame clonotypes and omits some of them. The table has around 710,000 clones, around 12% seen once. In germline, CDR1 is ENHRY, CDR2 SYGVKD. Trimming removed 3 bases from V and 5 bases from J; junction bases left unmatched: 2. The CDR3 runs to 14 residues. Sequencing input: naive CD4+ T cells from blood. The chain carries TRBV10-3 and TRBJ2-7; 12 bases are shared with TRBD1. The origin of this receptor is a young man with type 1 diabetes. The CDR3 DNA is TGTGCCATCAGTGAAGGGACAGGGGGCAACGAGCAGTACTTC. It is translated as CAISEGTGGNEQYF.